One sample yielded the 7 T cell receptor beta chains listed below, sequenced in a study of T cell responses to AZD1222 COVID-19 vaccine. Clones were read by immunoSEQ multiplex PCR, and TCRdb kept only the in-frame ones, dropping some. Of tens of thousands of clones listed, over 75% were seen once; the top ten hold approximately 5%. This material consisted of peripheral blood, taken 28 days after the second AZD1222 dose. These receptors were taken from an adult who received the AZD1222 COVID-19 vaccine.

This clone was seen only a few times. The chain is built from TRBV2 and TRBJ2-1, with D hard to call. The CDR3 covers 14 residues. Trimming pared 7 bases from V and 4 bases from J, leaving 14 bases between. Germline assignment: CDR1 SNHLY and CDR2 FYNNEI. In DNA form, the CDR3 reads TGTGCCAGCAACCAGCTGGGGTCATACAATGAGCAGTTCTTC. This translates into CASNQLGSYNEQFF.

V and J are TRBV7-8 and TRBJ2-6; D unresolved. Between the trimmed V and J ends, which lost 0 bases and 1 base, there was a span of 7 bases. CDR3 length: 16 amino acids. CDR1 is SGHVS and CDR2 is FQNEAQ in the germline V gene. DNA of the CDR3: TGTGCCAGCAGCTTAGCGCGGTGGTCTGGGGCCAACGTCCTGACTTTC. It yields the protein CASSLARWSGANVLTF.

The sample holds a few counts of this clone. The rearrangement uses TRBV5-6 and TRBJ1-4; TRBD1 might be the D (5 bases). The V end was cut by 5 bases, the J end by 1 base, with 9 bases between. CDR3 size: 14 residues. Germline V gene data show CDR1 as SGHDT and CDR2 as YYEEEE. The CDR3 DNA is TGTGCCAGCAGGACGGGGGGAACTAATGAAAAACTGTTTTTT. Residues: CASRTGGTNEKLFF.

This chain connects TRBV5-1 to TRBJ2-2; 7 positions agree with TRBD1. Trimming removed 3 bases from V and 7 bases from J; junction bases left unmatched: 12. CDR1 is SGHRS and CDR2 is YFSETQ in the germline V gene. There are 16 residues in the CDR3. For the CDR3, the DNA is TGCGCCAGCAGCTGGGGCTGGCCCTCAGGGGGCGGGGAGCTGTTTTTT. Translation gives CASSWGWPSGGGELFF.

This clone was counted a single time. V usage is TRBV10-1 and J usage is TRBJ1-6; D is unclear. This CDR3 spans 14 amino acids. Germline V gene data show CDR1 as WNHNN and CDR2 as SYGVQD (reference sequence). Trimming took off 8 bases at V and 7 bases at J, with 15 bases between the two ends. CDR3 bases: TGCGCCAGCTCTTACCGGGTAGAGAATTCACCCCTCCACTTT. Residues: CASSYRVENSPLHF.

With regard to this clone: Within the sample, other DNA sequences also encode this same CDR3. The chain recombines TRBV6-1 with TRBJ1-6; D might be TRBD1 (6 bases). This CDR3 is 16 amino acids long. Deletions cut 0 bases from V and 7 bases from J, with 13 bases between. Germline lookup yields CDR1 MNHNS and CDR2 SASEGT. The CDR3 region has the DNA TGTGCCAGCAGTGAAGCCCTCCCGGGGACAAATTCACCCCTCCACTTT. It translates to CASSEALPGTNSPLHF.

The chain combines TRBV7-3 with TRBJ1-3; D is possibly TRBD1 (5 bases). The germline V and J ends were trimmed by 5 bases and 4 bases, with 12 bases remaining between them. This CDR3 is built from 14 residues. CDR1 is SGHTA and CDR2 is FQGTGA in the germline V gene. This chain's CDR3 is CASSPGRPGNTIYF. The DNA of the CDR3 is TGTGCCAGCAGCCCGGGACGGCCGGGAAACACCATATATTTT.